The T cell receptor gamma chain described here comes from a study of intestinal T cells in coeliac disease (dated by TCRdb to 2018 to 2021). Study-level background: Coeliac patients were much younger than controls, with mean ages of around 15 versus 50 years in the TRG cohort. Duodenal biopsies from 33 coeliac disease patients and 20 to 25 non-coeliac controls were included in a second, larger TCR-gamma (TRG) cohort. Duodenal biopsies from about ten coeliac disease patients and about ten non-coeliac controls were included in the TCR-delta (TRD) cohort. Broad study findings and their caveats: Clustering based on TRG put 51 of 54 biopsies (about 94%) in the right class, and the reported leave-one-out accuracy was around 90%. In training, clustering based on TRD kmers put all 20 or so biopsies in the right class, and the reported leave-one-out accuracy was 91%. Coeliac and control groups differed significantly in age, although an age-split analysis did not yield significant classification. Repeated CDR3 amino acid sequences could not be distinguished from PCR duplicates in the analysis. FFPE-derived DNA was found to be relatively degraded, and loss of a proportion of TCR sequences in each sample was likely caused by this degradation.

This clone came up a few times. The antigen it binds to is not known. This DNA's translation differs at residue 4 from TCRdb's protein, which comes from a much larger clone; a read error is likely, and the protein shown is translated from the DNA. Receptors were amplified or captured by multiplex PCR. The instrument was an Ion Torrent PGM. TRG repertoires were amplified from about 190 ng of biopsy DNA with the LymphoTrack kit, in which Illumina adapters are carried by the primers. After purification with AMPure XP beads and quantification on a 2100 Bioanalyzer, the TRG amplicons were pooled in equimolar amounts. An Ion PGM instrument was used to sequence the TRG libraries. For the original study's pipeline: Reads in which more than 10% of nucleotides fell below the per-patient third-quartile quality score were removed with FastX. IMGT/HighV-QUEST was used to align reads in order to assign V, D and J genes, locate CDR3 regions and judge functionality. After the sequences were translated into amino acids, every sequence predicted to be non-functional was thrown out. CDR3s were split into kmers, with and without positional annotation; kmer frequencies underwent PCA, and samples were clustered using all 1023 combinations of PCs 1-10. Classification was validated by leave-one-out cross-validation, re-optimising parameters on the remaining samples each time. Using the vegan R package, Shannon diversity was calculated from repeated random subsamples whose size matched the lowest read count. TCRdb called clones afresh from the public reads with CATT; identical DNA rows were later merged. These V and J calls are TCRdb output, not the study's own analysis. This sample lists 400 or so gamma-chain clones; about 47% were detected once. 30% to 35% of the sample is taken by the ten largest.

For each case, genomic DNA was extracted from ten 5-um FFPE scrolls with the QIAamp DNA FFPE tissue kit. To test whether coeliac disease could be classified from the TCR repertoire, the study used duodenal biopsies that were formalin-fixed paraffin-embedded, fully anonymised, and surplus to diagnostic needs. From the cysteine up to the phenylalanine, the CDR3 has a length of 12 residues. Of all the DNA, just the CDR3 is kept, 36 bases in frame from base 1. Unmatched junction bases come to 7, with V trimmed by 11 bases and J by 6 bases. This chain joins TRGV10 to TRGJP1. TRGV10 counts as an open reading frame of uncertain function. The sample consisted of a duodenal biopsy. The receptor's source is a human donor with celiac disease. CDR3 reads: CAARDSGWFKIF. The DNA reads TGTGCTGCGCGGGATTCTGGTTGGTTCAAGATATTT.